The rows below give T cell receptor beta chains drawn from one sample of a study of technical replicates of blood from several donors. The protocol was immunoSEQ multiplex PCR, while the TCRdb copy is restricted to in-frame clones and leaves out a portion. The table lists 81,000 or so clones, just over 95% of them singletons. The material sequenced was T cells isolated from PBMCs. Every receptor here comes from a human donor in good health. Both conserved end residues are part of each CDR3. A D gene is named only where the DNA matches it firmly. Where a row states a size, it is once, few, many or the class of an expanded clone; other rows omit it.

clone_size: NA
v_call: TRBV7-9
j_call: TRBJ2-7
d_call: TRBD1
cdr3_length: 13
cdr3_aa: CASRQTGSYEQYF
cdr3_nt: TGTGCCAGCAGGCAGACAGGGTCCTACGAGCAGTACTTC

clone_size: NA
v_call: TRBV5-6
j_call: TRBJ1-1
d_call: NA
cdr3_length: 15
cdr3_aa: CASSQELTVDTEAFF
cdr3_nt: TGTGCCAGCAGCCAAGAGCTGACAGTCGACACTGAAGCTTTCTTT

clone_size: NA
v_call: TRBV19
j_call: TRBJ2-4
d_call: TRBD2
cdr3_length: 15
cdr3_aa: CASSVLLAGENIQYF
cdr3_nt: TGTGCCAGTAGTGTCCTACTAGCGGGGGAAAACATTCAGTACTTC

clone_size: NA
v_call: TRBV6-1
j_call: TRBJ1-2
d_call: TRBD1
cdr3_length: 15
cdr3_aa: CARTPGTAINYGYTF
cdr3_nt: TGTGCCAGAACCCCCGGGACAGCAATTAACTATGGCTACACCTTC

clone_size: NA
v_call: TRBV7-2
j_call: TRBJ2-2
d_call: NA
cdr3_length: 18
cdr3_aa: CASSLVRGAGRVTGELFF
cdr3_nt: TGTGCCAGCAGCTTAGTTCGGGGGGCGGGTCGAGTCACCGGGGAGCTGTTTTTT

clone_size: NA
v_call: TRBV6-5
j_call: TRBJ1-2
d_call: NA
cdr3_length: 15
cdr3_aa: CASSYSTAGRYGYTF
cdr3_nt: TGTGCCAGCAGTTACTCGACAGCGGGACGCTATGGCTACACCTTC

clone_size: NA
v_call: TRBV6-6
j_call: TRBJ2-1
d_call: NA
cdr3_length: 16
cdr3_aa: CASSPTDSSSYNEQFF
cdr3_nt: TGTGCCAGCAGTCCAACTGACAGCAGCTCCTACAATGAGCAGTTCTTC

clone_size: NA
v_call: TRBV5-1
j_call: TRBJ2-7
d_call: TRBD1
cdr3_length: 16
cdr3_aa: CASSLQSGTGGYEQYF
cdr3_nt: TGCGCCAGCAGCTTACAATCCGGGACAGGGGGCTACGAGCAGTACTTC

clone_size: NA
v_call: TRBV7-9
j_call: TRBJ2-7
d_call: TRBD2
cdr3_length: 16
cdr3_aa: CASSLAGGGLGYEQYF
cdr3_nt: TGTGCCAGCAGCTTAGCTGGGGGGGGTTTAGGCTACGAGCAGTACTTC

clone_size: once
v_call: TRBV9
j_call: TRBJ1-3
d_call: NA
cdr3_length: 14
cdr3_aa: CASSVGDSGNTIYF
cdr3_nt: TGTGCCAGCAGCGTAGGAGACTCTGGAAACACCATATATTTT